These T cell receptor beta chains were read from a single sample in a study of T cell responses to AZD1222 COVID-19 vaccine. Profiled with immunoSEQ multiplex PCR; TCRdb holds only in-frame clones, not every one. The table lists approximately 61,000 clones, around 81% of them singletons, with 26% in the top ten. Source: peripheral blood, taken 28 days after the second AZD1222 dose. These receptors were taken from an adult who received the AZD1222 COVID-19 vaccine. Both conserved end residues are part of each CDR3. The D gene is left open where the match is weak. Clone size is not always given. Where it is, it says once, few, many or a class for expanded clones.

TRBJ1-2	15	.	few	TRBV4-3	CASSQDSQGGYGYTF	TGCGCCAGCAGCCAAGATTCGCAGGGCGGCTATGGCTACACCTTC
TRBJ2-3	15	.	.	TRBV30	CAWSVRERGTDTQYF	TGTGCCTGGAGTGTTAGGGAGCGGGGCACAGATACGCAGTATTTT
TRBJ1-6	14	TRBD1	.	TRBV28	CASSSSGTVTPLHF	TGTGCCAGCAGTTCATCCGGGACAGTCACACCCCTCCACTTT
TRBJ2-7	12	.	.	TRBV14	CASSQGTYEQYF	TGTGCCAGCAGCCAGGGGACCTACGAGCAGTACTTC
TRBJ2-3	15	.	.	TRBV27	CASSTGRSSGDTQYF	TGTGCCAGCTCGACAGGGCGGTCTAGCGGAGATACGCAGTATTTT
TRBJ2-1	13	TRBD2	.	TRBV6-6	CASSSEPLREEFF	TGTGCCAGCAGTTCTGAACCCTTGCGGGAGGAGTTCTTC
TRBJ2-1	18	.	.	TRBV19	CASSIGGPLGNSYNEQFF	TGTGCCAGTAGTATAGGGGGCCCCCTGGGAAACTCCTACAATGAGCAGTTCTTC
TRBJ2-7	14	TRBD1	.	TRBV11-2	CASRDNRGNYEQYF	TGTGCCAGCAGGGATAACAGGGGAAACTACGAGCAGTACTTC
TRBJ2-7	16	.	.	TRBV5-8	CASSLVGTQNSYEQYF	TGTGCCAGCAGCTTGGTGGGGACCCAAAACTCCTACGAGCAGTACTTC
TRBJ1-3	16	.	.	TRBV10-3	CAISESSSTASNTIYF	TGTGCCATCAGTGAGTCATCTTCCACCGCCTCAAACACCATATATTTT
TRBJ2-3	17	TRBD1	.	TRBV9	CASSVAQGLSSTDTQYF	TGTGCCAGCAGCGTAGCACAGGGGCTATCTAGCACAGATACGCAGTATTTT
TRBJ2-2	16	.	.	TRBV7-9	CASSLAGTLSPGELFF	TGTGCCAGCAGCTTAGCCGGGACTCTTTCCCCCGGGGAGCTGTTTTTT
TRBJ1-4	17	.	.	TRBV28	CASSLPPAGGGNEKLFF	TGTGCCAGCAGTTTACCCCCTGCCGGGGGAGGAAATGAAAAACTGTTTTTT
TRBJ1-5	15	TRBD1	.	TRBV27	CASRAGQGGNQPQHF	TGTGCCAGCAGGGCTGGACAGGGAGGCAATCAGCCCCAGCATTTT
TRBJ2-1	14	TRBD2	.	TRBV7-9	CASRSGEAYNEQFF	TGTGCCAGCAGGAGCGGGGAAGCCTACAATGAGCAGTTCTTC
TRBJ2-2	16	.	.	TRBV9	CASSGPRTGFTGELFF	TGTGCCAGCAGCGGACCCAGAACAGGGTTCACCGGGGAGCTGTTTTTT
TRBJ2-7	13	TRBD2	.	TRBV10-2	CASSETGGYEQYF	TGCGCCAGCAGCGAGACGGGGGGCTACGAGCAGTACTTC
TRBJ2-1	13	.	.	TRBV7-3	CASSLGNGGRQFF	TGTGCCAGCAGCTTAGGGAACGGGGGTAGGCAGTTCTTC
TRBJ2-2	13	.	.	TRBV6-8	CASRQTSTGELFF	TGTGCCAGCAGACAGACTAGCACCGGGGAGCTGTTTTTT
TRBJ2-7	14	TRBD2	.	TRBV20-1	CSASGLAGGYEQYF	TGCAGTGCTAGTGGCCTAGCGGGAGGCTACGAGCAGTACTTC
TRBJ1-2	17	.	.	TRBV4-3	CASSQVQQGSFHYGYTF	TGCGCCAGCAGTCAAGTACAGCAGGGAAGCTTCCACTATGGCTACACCTTC
TRBJ2-5	16	TRBD2	.	TRBV7-6	CASSLVGTSSQETQYF	TGTGCCAGCAGCTTAGTAGGGACTAGCAGTCAAGAGACCCAGTACTTC
TRBJ2-3	15	.	.	TRBV7-2	CASSQLLKSPDTQYF	TGTGCCAGCAGCCAACTTCTAAAGAGCCCAGATACGCAGTATTTT
TRBJ2-2	15	.	.	TRBV30	CAWRRWEGGTGELFF	TGTGCCTGGAGAAGGTGGGAGGGGGGCACCGGGGAGCTGTTTTTT
TRBJ2-7	14	TRBD1	.	TRBV7-2	CASSSGQGTPEQYF	TGTGCCAGCAGCTCAGGACAGGGCACCCCCGAGCAGTACTTC
TRBJ2-7	11	.	few	TRBV11-2	CASSYTYEQYF	TGTGCCAGCAGTTACACCTACGAGCAGTACTTC
TRBJ2-7	14	.	.	TRBV5-6	CASSLVGQPYEQYF	TGTGCCAGCAGCTTGGTGGGGCAGCCCTACGAGCAGTACTTC
TRBJ2-3	16	TRBD2	.	TRBV10-3	CAISGVTSASTDTQYF	TGTGCCATCAGTGGGGTGACTAGCGCGAGCACAGATACGCAGTATTTT
TRBJ2-5	16	TRBD2	.	TRBV18	CASSPRLLAGDETQYF	TGTGCCAGCTCACCACGGCTCCTAGCGGGAGATGAGACCCAGTACTTC
TRBJ2-5	14	.	.	TRBV9	CASSDRDGQETQYF	TGTGCCAGCAGCGACCGGGACGGCCAAGAGACCCAGTACTTC
TRBJ1-1	14	.	few	TRBV6-5	CASSYSGENTEAFF	TGTGCCAGCAGTTACTCAGGGGAGAACACTGAAGCTTTCTTT
TRBJ2-3	17	TRBD1	.	TRBV6-1	CASSEAFQGVPTDTQYF	TGTGCCAGCAGTGAAGCATTCCAGGGGGTTCCCACAGATACGCAGTATTTT
TRBJ2-7	14	.	.	TRBV6-5	CASSPNGLSYEQYF	TGTGCCAGCAGTCCTAACGGGCTGTCCTACGAGCAGTACTTC
TRBJ2-6	14	.	.	TRBV29-1	CSVMAGSGANVLTF	TGCAGCGTGATGGCAGGCTCTGGGGCCAACGTCCTGACTTTC
TRBJ2-7	11	.	.	TRBV29-1	CSAHRAGEQYF	TGCAGCGCCCACAGGGCGGGGGAGCAGTACTTC
TRBJ2-7	14	.	.	TRBV18	CASSPRGTSYEQYF	TGTGCCAGCTCACCACGGGGGACAAGCTACGAGCAGTACTTC
TRBJ2-7	11	.	few	TRBV28	CASSQGTRGLF	TGTGCCAGCAGTCAGGGGACTCGCGGCCTTTTC
TRBJ2-1	15	.	.	TRBV6-2/TRBV6-3	CASSYFGSSYNEQFF	TGTGCCAGCAGTTACTTTGGTAGCTCCTACAATGAGCAGTTCTTC
TRBJ2-3	16	.	.	TRBV4-3	CASSQDWEASTDTQYF	TGCGCCAGCAGCCAAGATTGGGAGGCTAGCACAGATACGCAGTATTTT
TRBJ2-3	13	.	.	TRBV28	CASSLEDRDTQYF	TGTGCCAGCAGTTTAGAAGACAGAGATACGCAGTATTTT
TRBJ2-1	11	.	once	TRBV7-9	CASSPMDEQFF	TGTGCCAGCAGCCCGATGGATGAGCAGTTCTTC
TRBJ2-2	15	TRBD1	once	TRBV5-4	CASSKDGTGLGELFF	TGTGCCAGCAGCAAGGACGGGACAGGGCTCGGGGAGCTGTTTTTT
TRBJ1-2	16	.	once	TRBV7-6	CASSLGPDGGAYGYTF	TGTGCCAGCAGCTTAGGCCCGGACGGGGGGGCCTATGGCTACACCTTC
TRBJ2-7	14	TRBD1	.	TRBV28	CASSLVGTAYEQYF	TGTGCCAGCAGTTTAGTAGGGACAGCCTACGAGCAGTACTTC
TRBJ2-7	13	TRBD1	.	TRBV3-1/TRBV3-2	CASSPGTGREQYF	TGTGCCAGCAGCCCAGGGACAGGGCGCGAGCAGTACTTC
TRBJ2-5	14	.	.	TRBV10-3	CAISESSGQETQYF	TGTGCCATCAGTGAGTCGTCCGGGCAAGAGACCCAGTACTTC
TRBJ2-3	14	.	.	TRBV6-2/TRBV6-3	CASSYSGSPDTQYF	TGTGCCAGCAGTTATAGTGGGAGTCCCGATACGCAGTATTTT
TRBJ2-5	14	TRBD1	.	TRBV2	CASRTGTGQETQYF	TGTGCCAGCAGAACCGGGACAGGCCAAGAGACCCAGTACTTC
TRBJ1-2	13	.	.	TRBV14	CASSFDGFYGYTF	TGTGCCAGCAGCTTCGACGGATTCTATGGCTACACCTTC
TRBJ1-2	12	.	.	TRBV29-1	CSEWGSGYGYTF	TGCAGCGAGTGGGGTTCAGGCTATGGCTACACCTTC
TRBJ1-1	13	.	.	TRBV5-6	CASSWLSNTEAFF	TGTGCCAGCAGCTGGCTGTCGAACACTGAAGCTTTCTTT
TRBJ2-3	15	.	.	TRBV4-3	CASSQEVGTADTQYF	TGCGCCAGCAGCCAAGAAGTCGGTACGGCAGATACGCAGTATTTT
TRBJ1-1	13	.	.	TRBV5-1	CASSLLANTEAFF	TGCGCCAGCAGCTTGTTAGCGAACACTGAAGCTTTCTTT
TRBJ2-1	17	TRBD2	.	TRBV7-9	CASSFQTSGPNYNEQFF	TGTGCCAGCAGCTTCCAGACTAGCGGGCCTAATTACAATGAGCAGTTCTTC
TRBJ2-3	15	TRBD1	.	TRBV10-3	CAIRTGQGGADTQYF	TGTGCCATCAGGACGGGACAGGGGGGCGCAGATACGCAGTATTTT
TRBJ2-7	13	.	.	TRBV30	CAWSPTTVSEQYF	TGTGCCTGGAGTCCAACGACCGTCTCCGAGCAGTACTTC
TRBJ1-2	16	.	.	TRBV12-2	CASRLATKGGTYGYTF	TGTGCAAGTCGCTTAGCGACTAAAGGGGGCACCTATGGCTACACCTTC
TRBJ2-7	11	.	.	TRBV28	CASSTFYEQYF	TGTGCCAGCAGCACCTTCTACGAGCAGTACTTC
TRBJ2-7	12	.	.	TRBV6-2/TRBV6-3	CASSFGVHEQYF	TGTGCCAGCAGCTTCGGGGTCCACGAGCAGTACTTC
TRBJ1-2	15	.	.	TRBV4-1	CASSQAWGGAKGYTF	TGCGCCAGCAGCCAGGCCTGGGGGGGCGCAAAAGGCTACACCTTC